One and the same sample provided the 27 T cell receptor beta chains below, sequenced in a study of blood T cell repertoires in COVID-19. Using immunoSEQ multiplex PCR, the repertoire was profiled, and TCRdb retains in-frame clones only, with some absent. The data contain roughly 250,000 clones, roughly 85% of them seen just once; the ten biggest clones take up more than 3.5%. Sequenced input: PBMCs or T cells enriched from blood (not recorded which). The receptors here all came from a young woman who had recovered from COVID-19.

This chain connects TRBV7-6 to TRBJ1-5; possibly TRBD1 for D (5 bases). With 5 bases removed from V and 2 bases from J, the gap between germline ends came to 22 bases. The length of the CDR3 is 18 residues. From germline, CDR1 is SGHVS and CDR2 FNYEAQ. CDR3 nucleotides: TGTGCCAGCAGCGCCGGGCAAGGGGCGCAGGCGCGCAATCAGCCCCAGCATTTT. Translated: CASSAGQGAQARNQPQHF.

This clone was seen only a few times. The genes are TRBV12-3 or TRBV12-4 and TRBJ1-1; possibly TRBD1 for D (5 bases). CDR3 length: 13 amino acids. V was pared by 6 bases and J by 2 bases, with 10 bases between. CDR3 sequence: CASSSQVNTEAFF. CDR3 in DNA: TGTGCCAGCAGCTCACAGGTTAACACTGAAGCTTTCTTT.

J is TRBJ2-7 and V is TRBV7-8, with 8 nucleotides matching TRBD2. With V trimmed by 6 bases and J by 2 bases, 12 bases remained unmatched. The germline V gene encodes CDR1 SGHVS and CDR2 FQNEAQ. The CDR3 runs to 16 residues. The CDR3 region has the DNA TGTGCCAGCAGAAAACTAGCGGCACACATCACCTACGAGCAGTACTTC. Translated: CASRKLAAHITYEQYF.

CDR3 DNA: TGCGCCAGCAGCCTACCGGGACAGGGTACTGGCTACACCTTC. Protein sequence: CASSLPGQGTGYTF. V is TRBV5-1 and J is TRBJ1-2; TRBD1 matches 9 bases. The CDR3 is 14 residues long. Germline CDR1 and CDR2: SGHRS and YFSETQ. V gave up 4 bases and J gave up 7 bases; unmatched junction bases: 8.

The gene calls are TRBV3-1 (or the pseudogene TRBV3-2) and TRBJ1-6; weak D call: TRBD1 (6 bases). Trimming took off 1 base at V and 9 bases at J, with 10 bases between the two ends. CDR3 length: 14 residues. Germline V CDR1 and CDR2: LGHDT, YNNKEL (reference sequence). CDR3 in amino acids: CASSQADRFSPLHF. The CDR3 coding sequence is TGTGCCAGCAGCCAAGCTGACAGGTTTTCACCCCTCCACTTT.

The chain combines TRBV5-4 with TRBJ1-5, with D possibly being TRBD1 (5 bases). The V end lost 0 bases, the J end lost 6 bases, and 10 bases lay between the germline ends. CDR3 size: 14 residues. Germline CDR1 reads SGHNT; CDR2 reads YYREEE (reference sequence). The CDR3 here is CASSLGGRVQPQHF. In nucleotides, the CDR3 is TGTGCCAGCAGCTTGGGGGGGAGGGTTCAGCCCCAGCATTTT. Full variable domain (missing parts from reference TRBV5-4 and TRBJ1-5): ETGVTQSPTHLIKTRGQQVTLRCSSQSGHNTVSWYQQALGQGPQFIFQYYREEENGRGNFPPRFSGLQFPNYSSELNVNALELDDSALYLCASSLGGRVQPQHFGDGTRLSIL.

The chain employs TRBV5-5 and TRBJ2-7, with TRBD2 identical over 8 bases. CDR3 length: 17 amino acids. V was pared by 4 bases and J by 9 bases, with 21 bases of the junction left unmatched. CDR1 is SGHKS and CDR2 is YYEKEE in the germline V gene (reference sequence). The CDR3 reads CASSTNYRQESLAGQYF. DNA of the CDR3: TGTGCCAGCAGCACAAACTACCGACAGGAATCGCTAGCGGGGCAGTACTTC. Drawing the rest from reference TRBV5-5 and TRBJ2-7, the complete variable domain is DAGVTQSPTHLIKTRGQQVTLRCSPISGHKSVSWYQQVLGQGPQFIFQYYEKEERGRGNFPDRFSARQFPNYSSELNVNALLLGDSALYLCASSTNYRQESLAGQYFGPGTRLTVT.

The V gene is TRBV10-3, the J gene TRBJ1-2; D is undetermined. V lost 9 bases to trimming and J lost 0 bases, with 11 bases between them. The CDR3 has 13 amino acids. Germline values: CDR1 ENHRY, CDR2 SYGVKD. In nucleotides, the CDR3 is TGTGCCATGAAGGACTCCTCTAACTATGGCTACACCTTC. This gives the protein CAMKDSSNYGYTF.

CDR3: CATPGLSNTGELFF. The DNA of the CDR3 is TGTGCCACCCCGGGACTATCGAACACCGGGGAGCTGTTTTTT. The J gene is TRBJ2-2, the V gene TRBV28, with 7 bases fitting TRBD2. Germline assignment: CDR1 MDHEN and CDR2 SYDVKM. This CDR3 is built from 14 residues. The V segment lost 10 bases and the J segment 0 bases; nucleotides outside the gene matches: 5.

This clone was counted a few times. This chain joins TRBV27 and TRBJ1-3; weak D call: TRBD1 (5 bases). The germline V gene has CDR1 MNHEY and CDR2 SMNVEV (reference sequence). The CDR3 contains 15 residues. V was pared by 6 bases and J by 3 bases, with 15 bases between. The CDR3 spells CASSRAGTFGNTIYF. CDR3 DNA sequence: TGTGCCAGCAGCCGAGCAGGGACTTTTGGAAACACCATATATTTT.

DNA of the CDR3: TGTGCCAGCACTGAGACTCCACCCTACAATGAGCAGTTCTTC. It specifies CASTETPPYNEQFF. The genes are TRBV2 and TRBJ2-1; no clear D. Germline V gene lookup returns CDR1 SNHLY and CDR2 FYNNEI. Deletions cut 7 bases from V and 2 bases from J, with 12 bases between. The CDR3 covers 14 residues.

This clone appeared once. The chain employs TRBV28 and TRBJ2-7, with D hard to call. Germline V gene data show CDR1 as MDHEN and CDR2 as SYDVKM. The V end was cut by 7 bases, the J end by 2 bases, with 9 bases between. This CDR3 region has 12 residues. CDR3 DNA sequence: TGTGCCAGCACCGAAGCCACCTACGAGCAGTACTTC. It codes for CASTEATYEQYF.

The count of this clone is one. The CDR3 sequence is CASSPTTGGSYNEQFF. CDR3 sequence (DNA): TGTGCCAGCAGCCCGACGACAGGGGGCTCCTACAATGAGCAGTTCTTC. The V gene is TRBV7-9, the J gene TRBJ2-1, with 9 bases fitting TRBD1. The CDR3 totals 16 residues. In germline, CDR1 is SEHNR, CDR2 FQNEAQ (reference sequence). With V trimmed by 5 bases and J by 0 bases, 5 bases remained unmatched.

This chain links TRBV28 with TRBJ1-5; D possibly corresponds to TRBD1 (5 bases). CDR1 MDHEN and CDR2 SYDVKM come from the germline V gene. This CDR3 comprises 17 residues. Between the trimmed V and J ends, which lost 3 bases and 3 bases, there was a span of 18 bases. CDR3 in amino acids: CASSLGVGRGINQPQHF. Written as DNA, the CDR3 is TGTGCCAGCAGTTTGGGTGTGGGGCGGGGGATCAATCAGCCCCAGCATTTT.

The chain links TRBV5-1 to TRBJ1-6; D unclear. The CDR3 sequence is 17 residues long. Germline lookup yields CDR1 SGHRS and CDR2 YFSETQ. The V end lost 1 base, the J end lost 6 bases, and 17 bases lay between the germline ends. CDR3 region: CASSLNPAYQINSPLHF. In nucleotides, the CDR3 is TGCGCCAGCAGCTTGAACCCAGCGTACCAGATTAATTCACCCCTCCACTTT.

This clone showed up just a few times. The chain recombines TRBV9 with TRBJ1-6; possibly TRBD1 for D (5 bases). V was trimmed by 2 bases and J by 11 bases, leaving 11 bases between them. CDR3 length: 13 residues. From germline, CDR1 is SGDLS and CDR2 YYNGEE. The CDR3 protein is CASSVESGTPLHF. CDR3 in DNA: TGTGCCAGCAGCGTTGAGTCAGGGACACCCCTCCACTTT.

This chain uses TRBV2 with TRBJ1-6, with 8 bases matching TRBD1. The CDR3 spans 16 residues. Per the germline V gene, CDR1 is SNHLY and CDR2 is FYNNEI. V lost 5 bases to trimming and J lost 0 bases; unmatched junction nucleotides: 3. CDR3 sequence: CASSTTGGSYNSPLHF. CDR3 in DNA: TGTGCCAGCAGTACTACAGGGGGCTCCTATAATTCACCCCTCCACTTT.

The V call is TRBV30, the J call TRBJ1-1, with TRBD1 identical over 10 bases. The CDR3 spans 14 residues. V gave up 2 bases and J gave up 4 bases; unmatched junction bases: 4. CDR1 is GTSNPN, CDR2 SVGIG, per germline (reference sequence). CDR3 in amino acids: CAWSLGQGTTEAFF. The CDR3 DNA reads as TGTGCCTGGAGTTTGGGACAGGGGACCACTGAAGCTTTCTTT.

The chain couples TRBV28 to TRBJ2-3; D is perhaps TRBD2 (7 bases). The CDR3 spans 17 residues. Trimming cost V 6 bases and J 0 bases, with 19 bases left between them. Per the germline V gene, CDR1 is MDHEN and CDR2 is SYDVKM. CDR3 loop: CASSSVGRGQSTDTQYF. For the CDR3, the DNA is TGTGCCAGCAGCTCCGTGGGGCGGGGGCAAAGCACAGATACGCAGTATTTT. Complete variable domain (other parts from reference TRBV28 and TRBJ2-3): DVKVTQSSRYLVKRTGEKVFLECVQDMDHENMFWYRQDPGLGLRLIYFSYDVKMKEKGDIPEGYSVSREKKERFSLILESASTNQTSMYLCASSSVGRGQSTDTQYFGPGTRLTVL.

The chain has TRBV6-5 and TRBJ2-1; a weak D match, TRBD2 (6 bases). With 6 bases removed from V and 4 bases from J, the gap between germline ends came to 13 bases. The germline V gene has CDR1 MNHEY and CDR2 SVGAGI. The CDR3 extends over 14 amino acids. DNA for the CDR3: TGTGCCAGCAGGGGGACTGGATTGTACAATGAGCAGTTCTTC. This codes for CASRGTGLYNEQFF.

The chain joins TRBV4-1 to TRBJ2-3; tentatively, D is TRBD1 (6 bases). The CDR3 loop spans 15 amino acids. CDR1 and CDR2 (germline): MGHRA, YSYEKL. The V end was cut by 2 bases, the J end by 6 bases, with 15 bases between. The CDR3, as DNA: TGCGCCAGCAGCCAAACAGGGTCCCAGGCCGATACGCAGTATTTT. It codes for CASSQTGSQADTQYF.

The sample holds a few counts of this clone. The rearrangement uses TRBV27 and TRBJ2-7; TRBD2 matches at 10 bases. The germline CDR1 and CDR2 sequences are MNHEY and SMNVEV (reference sequence). The ends lost 8 bases at V and 2 bases at J; junction bases unmatched: 12. The CDR3 spans 16 residues. CDR3 region: CASSTVGLAATYEQYF. CDR3 DNA sequence: TGTGCCAGCTCGACCGTCGGACTAGCGGCGACCTACGAGCAGTACTTC.

This chain connects TRBV29-1 to TRBJ1-2, with 9 nucleotides matching TRBD1. V shed 3 bases and J 0 bases; nucleotides not matched to a gene: 14. The CDR3 has 18 residues. The germline CDR1 and CDR2 sequences are SQVTM and ANQGSEA. The CDR3 spells CSVEEGWGQGPTNYGYTF. CDR3 sequence (DNA): TGCAGCGTTGAGGAGGGCTGGGGACAGGGCCCTACTAACTATGGCTACACCTTC.

The chain recombines TRBV28 with TRBJ1-1; possible D gene TRBD1, 6 bases. Trimming cost V 2 bases and J 11 bases, with 15 bases left between them. This CDR3 has 13 residues. The germline V gene encodes CDR1 MDHEN and CDR2 SYDVKM. In DNA form, the CDR3 reads TGTGCCAGCAGTTTAGTCATCAGGGGTTGGGCTTTCTTT. Translated: CASSLVIRGWAFF.

J is TRBJ2-1 and V is TRBV7-7; 7 bases are a match to TRBD1. This CDR3 contains 14 residues. V trimming: 5 bases; J trimming: 6 bases; junction bases outside the gene matches: 7. CDR1 and CDR2 (germline): SSHAT, FNYEAQ (reference sequence). CDR3 sequence: CASSRQGIVNEQFF. As DNA, the CDR3 is TGTGCCAGCAGCAGACAGGGTATCGTCAATGAGCAGTTCTTC.

V is TRBV18 and J is TRBJ1-1; D is ambiguous. Germline V gene sequence: CDR1 KGHSH, CDR2 LQKENI. Trimming took off 0 bases at V and 2 bases at J, with 4 bases between the two ends. The CDR3 covers 13 residues. The CDR3 DNA reads TGTGCCAGCTCACCACCGGCTAACACTGAAGCTTTCTTT. It encodes CASSPPANTEAFF.

As regards this clone: One junction end disagrees with the germline gene, perhaps due to a read error. Distinct nucleotide sequences in the sample also encode this CDR3. This chain connects TRBV10-2 to TRBJ1-1; 10 bases are shared with TRBD1. The CDR3 runs to 13 residues. Germline V gene sequence: CDR1 WSHSY, CDR2 SAAADI. CDR3 sequence reads: CASSDKTGGEAFF. CDR3 DNA sequence: TGCGCCAGCAGTGATAAGACAGGGGGCGAAGCCTTCTTT.